This TCR beta chain originates from a study of blood T cell repertoires in COVID-19. Clones were sequenced by immunoSEQ multiplex PCR, and TCRdb holds only the in-frame ones, with some missing. The sample has 130,000 to 150,000 clones; 70% to 80% are singletons. This CDR3 region has 14 residues. Trimming removed 9 bases from V and 4 bases from J, with 18 bases in between. CDR1 is LNHDA, CDR2 SQIVND, per germline (reference sequence). The J gene is TRBJ1-2, the V gene TRBV19; D not resolved. Sequencing was performed on peripheral blood. The source is a woman in her 70s with COVID-19, enrolled during active disease. The CDR3 DNA is TGTGCCAGCCAAAGCGGCAGTGCCCTCTATGGCTACACCTTC. This codes for CASQSGSALYGYTF. Full variable domain (remainder filled in from reference TRBV19 and TRBJ1-2): DGGITQSPKYLFRKEGQNVTLSCEQNLNHDAMYWYRQDPGQGLRLIYYSQIVNDFQKGDIAEGYSVSREKKESFPLTVTSAQKNPTAFYLCASQSGSALYGYTFGSGTRLTVV.